These 8 T cell receptor beta chains share one sample of origin, sequenced in a study of cytomegalovirus exposure and HLA in healthy donors (dated by TCRdb to about 2017). Receptor amplification or capture employed the immunoSEQ multiplex PCR assay. For the multiplex PCR, a mixture combining 60 forward primers for TCR Vbeta segments and 13 reverse primers for TCR Jbeta segments was used. The table comes from immuneACCESS by way of TCRdb, which keeps in-frame sequences with V and J called. Part of the clones is missing from these tables; in studies checked, under half for an unresolved V gene and the rest for unknown reasons. A total of over 75,000 clones appear in this sample, 86% of them only once. The ten largest clones take up about 8.6% of the sample. The specimen was PBMCs. The receptors originated from a man aged 25-40 years in good health and CMV-seropositive.

The chain couples TRBV6-5 to TRBJ2-1; 8 bases are a match to TRBD2. V dropped 2 bases and J dropped 9; count of bases not matched to a gene: 9. The germline CDR1 and CDR2 sequences are MNHEY and SVGAGI. The CDR3 is made up of 15 amino acids. The CDR3 loop is CASSYRALAGGEQFF. CDR3 sequence (DNA): TGTGCCAGCAGTTACCGGGCGCTAGCGGGCGGTGAGCAGTTCTTC.

This chain links TRBV7-8 with TRBJ2-5, with 10 bases lining up with TRBD2. The CDR3 spans 13 residues. Germline assignment: CDR1 SGHVS and CDR2 FQNEAQ. V was clipped by 7 bases and J by 11 bases; unmatched bases: 10. CDR3 DNA: TGTGCCAGCACCTTCCTAGCGGGAGAGGGGCAGTACTTC. Protein sequence: CASTFLAGEGQYF.

The chain recombines TRBV30 with TRBJ1-5; unclear D gene. V lost 1 base and J 5 bases, leaving 15 bases between the germline ends. Germline lookup yields CDR1 GTSNPN and CDR2 SVGIG (reference sequence). This CDR3 has 15 residues. The CDR3 DNA reads as TGTGCCTGGAGTGCGGGGATTGCGGTCCATCAGCCCCAGCATTTT. Amino acids: CAWSAGIAVHQPQHF.

V and J are TRBV2 and TRBJ2-2; TRBD2 aligns across 9 bases. The CDR3 loop spans 17 amino acids. V gave up 2 bases and J gave up 6 bases; unmatched junction bases: 10. Germline CDR1 SNHLY, CDR2 FYNNEI. The chain's CDR3 is CASSEQAAGGRPGELFF. CDR3 sequence (DNA): TGTGCCAGCAGTGAACAAGCGGCGGGAGGGCGCCCCGGGGAGCTGTTTTTT.

This clone occurred a few times. The rearrangement joins TRBV7-9 to TRBJ1-1; TRBD1 matches at 9 bases. The CDR3 extends over 14 amino acids. Trimming took 4 bases from V and 3 from J; bases not matched to a gene: 3. Germline V CDR1 and CDR2: SEHNR, FQNEAQ (reference sequence). CDR3 coding DNA: TGTGCCAGCAGCTGGACAGGGGCGGACACTGAAGCTTTCTTT. Protein sequence: CASSWTGADTEAFF.

The chain uses TRBV6-1 and TRBJ1-1; TRBD1 might be the D (5 bases). This CDR3 is 13 amino acids long. V dropped 6 bases and J dropped 2 bases, with 10 bases sitting between them. CDR1 is MNHNS and CDR2 is SASEGT in the germline V gene. CDR3 in DNA: TGTGCCAGCAGGGACACCTTTAACACTGAAGCTTTCTTT. It encodes CASRDTFNTEAFF.

A single count supports this clone. The V and J genes are TRBV30 and TRBJ2-3, with 9 positions matching TRBD2. Germline trimming cut 8 bases from V and 6 bases from J; bases unmatched to any gene: 18. The CDR3 is 16 residues long. Germline V gene lookup returns CDR1 GTSNPN and CDR2 SVGIG (reference sequence). CDR3 DNA sequence: TGTGCCCGTGGAAAGGGGCTAGCGGGATCACGGGATACGCAGTATTTT. Translating gives CARGKGLAGSRDTQYF.

The chain has TRBV30 and TRBJ2-1, with 10 bases aligning to TRBD2. Per the germline V gene, CDR1 is GTSNPN and CDR2 is SVGIG (reference sequence). The junction had 11 bases not matched to a gene; V was cut back by 7 bases and J by 8 bases. This CDR3 has 14 residues. The DNA of the CDR3 is TGTGCCTTGGAATCTAGCGGGAGTCTCTATGAGCAGTTCTTC. This gives the protein CALESSGSLYEQFF.